This TCR beta chain emerged from a study of blood T cell repertoires in COVID-19. Study details: Collection of acute and convalescent COVID-19 samples took place in the United States, Italy and Spain. T cells, B-cell-depleted T cells, or PBMCs supplied cDNA or gDNA.

In the authors' workflow: Nucleated cell counts were estimated from reference gene primer amplification. Assay: immunoSEQ multiplex PCR; the TCRdb copy retains only in-frame clones and omits some. Clonal size and the V and J genes are those of that table, whereas D and trimming came from the DNA. Among around 100,000 clones, about 85% were seen once, and the ten largest hold 2.1%. Losses at the gene ends were 0 bases for V and 4 bases for J; bases not matched to a gene: 0. The CDR3 is 15 amino acids. CDR1 and CDR2 (germline): SNHLY, FYNNEI. J is TRBJ1-5 and V is TRBV2; 10 bases are shared with TRBD1. Source material: peripheral blood. The receptor's source is a human donor in a cohort sampled during active COVID-19. The CDR3 loop reads CASSEAGQGNQPQHF. CDR3 sequence (DNA): TGTGCCAGCAGTGAAGCGGGACAGGGGAATCAGCCCCAGCATTTT.